This T cell receptor (beta chain) was retrieved from a study of T cells in tumors after PD-1 blockade. At the level of the study: Each patient got pembrolizumab 200 mg every 3 weeks or cemiplimab 350 mg every 2 weeks. Some patients also took daily vismodegib 150 mg during anti-PD-1 treatment. On average, peripheral blood gave over 95,000 TCR templates and 35,000 to 40,000 unique clonotypes.

Assay: immunoSEQ multiplex PCR; the TCRdb copy retains only in-frame clones and omits some. The sample has 50,000 or so clones; approximately 75% are singletons. This clone came up once. Its antigen is not known. The ends were cut back, 1 base at V and 1 base at J, with 10 bases in the middle. Germline V gene data show CDR1 as SGHNT and CDR2 as YENEEA. This CDR3 is built from 16 residues. Points from the study as a whole: Some novel exhausted tumor clones appeared in pre-treatment blood, suggesting peripheral recruitment.

The sequence derives from a human donor with basal cell carcinoma. This specimen consisted of PBMCs, obtained before anti-PD-1 treatment. The chain joins TRBV11-3 to TRBJ2-2; weak D call: TRBD1 (6 bases). CDR3 loop: CASSLGGTRNTGELFF. The CDR3 coding sequence is TGTGCCAGCAGCTTAGGAGGGACACGGAACACCGGGGAGCTGTTTTTT.